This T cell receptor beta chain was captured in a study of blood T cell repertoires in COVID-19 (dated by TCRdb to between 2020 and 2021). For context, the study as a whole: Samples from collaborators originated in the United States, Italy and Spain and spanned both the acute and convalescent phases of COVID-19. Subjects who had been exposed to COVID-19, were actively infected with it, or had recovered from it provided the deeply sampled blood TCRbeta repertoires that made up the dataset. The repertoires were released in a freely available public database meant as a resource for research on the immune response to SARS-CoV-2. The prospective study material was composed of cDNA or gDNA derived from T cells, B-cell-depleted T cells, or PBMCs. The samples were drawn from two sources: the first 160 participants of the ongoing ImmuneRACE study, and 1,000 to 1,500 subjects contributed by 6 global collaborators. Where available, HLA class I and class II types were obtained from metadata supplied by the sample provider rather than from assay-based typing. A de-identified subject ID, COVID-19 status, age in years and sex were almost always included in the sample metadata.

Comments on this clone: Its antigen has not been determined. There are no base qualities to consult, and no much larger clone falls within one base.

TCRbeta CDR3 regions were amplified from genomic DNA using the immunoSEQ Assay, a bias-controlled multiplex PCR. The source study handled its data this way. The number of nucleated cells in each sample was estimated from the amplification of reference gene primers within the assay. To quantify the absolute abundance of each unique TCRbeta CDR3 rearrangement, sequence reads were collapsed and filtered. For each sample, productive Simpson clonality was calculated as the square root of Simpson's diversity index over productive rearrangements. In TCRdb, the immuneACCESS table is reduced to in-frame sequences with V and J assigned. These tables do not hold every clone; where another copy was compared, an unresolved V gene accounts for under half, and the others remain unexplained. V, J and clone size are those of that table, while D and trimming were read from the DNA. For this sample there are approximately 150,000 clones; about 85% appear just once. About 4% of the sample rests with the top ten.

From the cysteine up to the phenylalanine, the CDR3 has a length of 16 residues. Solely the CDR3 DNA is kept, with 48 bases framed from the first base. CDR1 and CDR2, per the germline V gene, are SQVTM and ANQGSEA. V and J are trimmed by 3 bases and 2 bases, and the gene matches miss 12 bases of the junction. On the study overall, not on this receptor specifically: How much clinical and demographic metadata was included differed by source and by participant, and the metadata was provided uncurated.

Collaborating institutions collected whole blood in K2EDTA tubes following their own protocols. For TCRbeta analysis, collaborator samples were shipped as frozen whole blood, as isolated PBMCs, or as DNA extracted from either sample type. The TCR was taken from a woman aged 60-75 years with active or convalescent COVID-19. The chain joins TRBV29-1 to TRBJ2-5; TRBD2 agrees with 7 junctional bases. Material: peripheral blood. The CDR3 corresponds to CSVEGDYPPEQETQYF. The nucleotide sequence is TGCAGCGTTGAGGGGGACTACCCTCCCGAACAAGAGACCCAGTACTTC.